Presented here are 9 T cell receptor beta chains from one specimen sequenced in a study of T cell responses to AZD1222 COVID-19 vaccine. Assay used: immunoSEQ multiplex PCR; TCRdb lists only in-frame clones, some missing. This table has around 84,000 clones, just over 85% appearing once. Sequencing was performed on peripheral blood, taken on day 0 of MenACWY control vaccination. The receptors originated from an adult in good health.

The chain is built from TRBV6-5 and TRBJ1-1; D not certain. V lost 8 bases and J lost 5, with 9 bases in between. This CDR3 has 11 residues. CDR1 is MNHEY and CDR2 is SVGAGI in the germline V gene. Written as DNA, the CDR3 is TGTGCCAGCTTCCTGGGTACTGAAGCTTTCTTT. Amino acid sequence: CASFLGTEAFF.

This clone was observed a few times. The rearrangement joins TRBV3-1 (or the pseudogene TRBV3-2) to TRBJ1-2; D remains ambiguous. Germline lookup yields CDR1 LGHDT and CDR2 YNNKEL (reference sequence). V shed 3 bases and J shed 6 bases, with 8 bases lying between them. The CDR3 contains 12 residues. The CDR3 reads CASSQTGDGYTF. The DNA for the CDR3 is TGTGCCAGCAGCCAGACTGGAGATGGCTACACCTTC.

The chain combines TRBV29-1 with TRBJ1-1; D is unclear. V was cut by 7 bases and J by 1 base, with 16 bases left in between. The CDR3 length is 14 residues. Germline V CDR1 and CDR2: SQVTM, ANQGSEA. CDR3 sequence: CSATLGRTNTEAFF. The CDR3 DNA reads TGCAGCGCTACCCTCGGACGAACGAACACTGAAGCTTTCTTT. Filled out from reference TRBV29-1 and TRBJ1-1, the complete variable domain reads SAVISQKPSRDICQRGTSLTIQCQVDSQVTMMFWYRQQPGQSLTLIATANQGSEATYESGFVIDKFPISRPNLTFSTLTVSNMSPEDSSIYLCSATLGRTNTEAFFGQGTRLTVV.

J is TRBJ1-2 and V is TRBV4-3; TRBD1 agrees at 8 bases. This CDR3 has 14 residues. V trimming: 0 bases; J trimming: 11 bases; junction bases outside the gene matches: 8. Germline CDR1 and CDR2: LGHNA and YSLEER. The CDR3 region has the DNA TGCGCCAGCAGCCAAGATAGGGCAGGGGGCGAATACACCTTC. Protein product: CASSQDRAGGEYTF.

Concerning this clone itself: The same CDR3 can be traced to other DNA sequences in this sample. This chain uses TRBV6-2 or TRBV6-3 with TRBJ2-7; the match to TRBD2 covers 11 bases. This CDR3 is built from 15 residues. The trim removed 4 bases at V and 4 bases at J, leaving 6 bases unmatched. Germline lookup yields CDR1 MNHEY and CDR2 SVGEGT. Here the CDR3 DNA reads TGTGCCAGCAGTTCAAGACTAGCGGGGTTATACGAGCAGTACTTC. Protein: CASSSRLAGLYEQYF.

This clone was observed a single time. The chain joins TRBV6-6 to TRBJ1-6; D perhaps matches TRBD1 (5 bases). V was trimmed by 6 bases and J by 5 bases, leaving 11 bases between them. The CDR3 sequence is 14 residues long. The germline CDR1 and CDR2 sequences are MNHNY and SVGAGI (reference sequence). CDR3 loop: CASSHGGNNSPLHF. The CDR3 coding sequence is TGTGCCAGCAGCCACGGGGGGAATAATTCACCCCTCCACTTT.

The gene calls are TRBV7-2 and TRBJ2-2; maybe TRBD1 (5 bases). CDR1 and CDR2 (germline): SGHTA, FQGNSA. The CDR3 has 14 amino acids. V was clipped by 3 bases and J by 4 bases, with 9 bases between them. CDR3 in amino acids: CASSFGQPTGELFF. CDR3 DNA sequence: TGTGCCAGCAGCTTCGGACAACCCACCGGGGAGCTGTTTTTT.

The chain employs TRBV15 and TRBJ1-1; no clear D. Germline V gives CDR1 LNHNV, CDR2 YYDKDF (reference sequence). V shed 1 base and J shed 0 bases, with 9 bases lying between them. The length of the CDR3 is 15 residues. The CDR3 reads CATSRALVVNTEAFF. CDR3 DNA: TGTGCCACCAGCAGAGCCCTAGTTGTGAACACTGAAGCTTTCTTT.

This chain uses TRBV7-7 with TRBJ2-5; tentatively, D is TRBD2 (6 bases). The CDR3 contains 16 residues. Germline-derived CDR1 and CDR2 are SSHAT and FNYEAQ (reference sequence). The V end was cut by 5 bases, the J end by 1 base, with 17 bases between. CDR3: CASSPGAGLFQETQYF. CDR3 nucleotide sequence: TGTGCCAGCAGCCCCGGGGCGGGGCTGTTCCAAGAGACCCAGTACTTC.